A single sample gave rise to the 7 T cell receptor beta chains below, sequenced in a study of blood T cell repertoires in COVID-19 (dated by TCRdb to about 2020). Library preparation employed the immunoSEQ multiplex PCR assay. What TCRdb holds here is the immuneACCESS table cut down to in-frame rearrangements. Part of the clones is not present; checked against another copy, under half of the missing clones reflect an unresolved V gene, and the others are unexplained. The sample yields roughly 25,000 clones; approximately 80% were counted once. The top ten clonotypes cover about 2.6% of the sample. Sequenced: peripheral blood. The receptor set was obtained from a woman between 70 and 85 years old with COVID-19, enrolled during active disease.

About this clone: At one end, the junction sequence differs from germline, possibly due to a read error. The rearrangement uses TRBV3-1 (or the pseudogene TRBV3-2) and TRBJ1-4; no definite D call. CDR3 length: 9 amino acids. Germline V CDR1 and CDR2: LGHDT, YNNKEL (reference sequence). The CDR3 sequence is CASSQINSF. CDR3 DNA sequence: TGTGCCAGCAGCCAAATAAACAGTTTT.

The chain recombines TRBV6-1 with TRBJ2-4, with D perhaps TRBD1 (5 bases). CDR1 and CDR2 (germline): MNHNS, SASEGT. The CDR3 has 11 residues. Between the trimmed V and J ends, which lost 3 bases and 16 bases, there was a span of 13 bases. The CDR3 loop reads CASSEGNRRYF. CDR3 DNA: TGTGCCAGCAGTGAGGGGAACAGGCGCTACTTC.

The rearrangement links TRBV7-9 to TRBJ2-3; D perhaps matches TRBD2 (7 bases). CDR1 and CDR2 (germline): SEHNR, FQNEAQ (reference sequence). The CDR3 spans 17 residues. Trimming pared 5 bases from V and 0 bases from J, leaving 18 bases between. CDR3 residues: CASSPLDRGASTDTQYF. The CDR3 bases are TGTGCCAGCAGCCCCTTGGACCGGGGGGCGAGCACAGATACGCAGTATTTT.

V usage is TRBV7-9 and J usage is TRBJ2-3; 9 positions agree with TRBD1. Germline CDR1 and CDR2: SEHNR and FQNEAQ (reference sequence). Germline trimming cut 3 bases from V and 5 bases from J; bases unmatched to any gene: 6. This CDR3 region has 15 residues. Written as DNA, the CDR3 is TGTGCCAGCAGCTTGACAGGGGGGGCTGGAGATACGCAGTATTTT. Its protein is CASSLTGGAGDTQYF.

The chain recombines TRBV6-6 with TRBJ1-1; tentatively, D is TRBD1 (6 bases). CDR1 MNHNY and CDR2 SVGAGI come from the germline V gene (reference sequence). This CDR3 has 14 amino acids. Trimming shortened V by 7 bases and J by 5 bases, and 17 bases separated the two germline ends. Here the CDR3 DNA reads TGTGCCAGCAAGCAACGGACCCAGGGGACTGAAGCTTTCTTT. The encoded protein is CASKQRTQGTEAFF.

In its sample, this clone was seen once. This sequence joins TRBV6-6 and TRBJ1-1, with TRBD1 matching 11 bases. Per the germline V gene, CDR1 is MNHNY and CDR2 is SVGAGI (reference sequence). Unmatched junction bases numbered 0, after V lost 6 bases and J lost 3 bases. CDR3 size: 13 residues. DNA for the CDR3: TGTGCCAGCAGGGGACAGGGGGACACTGAAGCTTTCTTT. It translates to CASRGQGDTEAFF.

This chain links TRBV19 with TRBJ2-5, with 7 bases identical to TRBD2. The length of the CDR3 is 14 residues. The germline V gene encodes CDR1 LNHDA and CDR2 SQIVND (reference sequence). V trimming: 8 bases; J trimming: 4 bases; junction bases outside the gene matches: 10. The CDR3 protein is CASSKTGGLETQYF. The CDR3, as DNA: TGTGCCAGTTCAAAGACGGGGGGATTAGAGACCCAGTACTTC.